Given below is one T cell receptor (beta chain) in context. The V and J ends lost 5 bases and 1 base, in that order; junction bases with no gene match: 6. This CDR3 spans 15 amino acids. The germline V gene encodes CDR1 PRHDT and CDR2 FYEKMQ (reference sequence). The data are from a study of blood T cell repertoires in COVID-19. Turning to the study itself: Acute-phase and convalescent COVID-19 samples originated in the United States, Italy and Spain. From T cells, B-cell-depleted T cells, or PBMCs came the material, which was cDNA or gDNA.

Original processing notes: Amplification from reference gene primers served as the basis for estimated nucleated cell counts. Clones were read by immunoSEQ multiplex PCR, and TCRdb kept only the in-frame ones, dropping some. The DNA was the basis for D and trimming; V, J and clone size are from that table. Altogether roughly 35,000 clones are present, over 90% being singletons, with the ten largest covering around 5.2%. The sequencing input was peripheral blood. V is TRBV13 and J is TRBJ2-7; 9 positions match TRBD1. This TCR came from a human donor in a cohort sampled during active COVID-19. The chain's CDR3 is CASSTGGEGSYEQYF. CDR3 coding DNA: TGTGCCAGCAGCACAGGGGGCGAAGGGTCCTACGAGCAGTACTTC.